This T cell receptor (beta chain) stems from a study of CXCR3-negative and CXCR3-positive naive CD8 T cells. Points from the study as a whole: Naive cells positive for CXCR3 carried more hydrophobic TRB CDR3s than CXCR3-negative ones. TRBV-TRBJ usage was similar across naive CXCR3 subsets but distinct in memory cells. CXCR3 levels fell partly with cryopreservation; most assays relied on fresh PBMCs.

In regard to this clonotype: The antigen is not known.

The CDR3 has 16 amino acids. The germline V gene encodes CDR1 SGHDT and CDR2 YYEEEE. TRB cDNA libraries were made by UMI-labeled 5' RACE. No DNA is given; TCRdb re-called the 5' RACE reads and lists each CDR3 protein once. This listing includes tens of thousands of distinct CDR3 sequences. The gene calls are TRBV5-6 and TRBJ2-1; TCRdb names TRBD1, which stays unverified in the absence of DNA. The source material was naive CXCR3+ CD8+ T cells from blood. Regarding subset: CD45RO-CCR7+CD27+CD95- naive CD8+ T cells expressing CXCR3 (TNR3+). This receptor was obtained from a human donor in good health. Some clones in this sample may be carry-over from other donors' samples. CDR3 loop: CASSSGTGQWVNEQFF.